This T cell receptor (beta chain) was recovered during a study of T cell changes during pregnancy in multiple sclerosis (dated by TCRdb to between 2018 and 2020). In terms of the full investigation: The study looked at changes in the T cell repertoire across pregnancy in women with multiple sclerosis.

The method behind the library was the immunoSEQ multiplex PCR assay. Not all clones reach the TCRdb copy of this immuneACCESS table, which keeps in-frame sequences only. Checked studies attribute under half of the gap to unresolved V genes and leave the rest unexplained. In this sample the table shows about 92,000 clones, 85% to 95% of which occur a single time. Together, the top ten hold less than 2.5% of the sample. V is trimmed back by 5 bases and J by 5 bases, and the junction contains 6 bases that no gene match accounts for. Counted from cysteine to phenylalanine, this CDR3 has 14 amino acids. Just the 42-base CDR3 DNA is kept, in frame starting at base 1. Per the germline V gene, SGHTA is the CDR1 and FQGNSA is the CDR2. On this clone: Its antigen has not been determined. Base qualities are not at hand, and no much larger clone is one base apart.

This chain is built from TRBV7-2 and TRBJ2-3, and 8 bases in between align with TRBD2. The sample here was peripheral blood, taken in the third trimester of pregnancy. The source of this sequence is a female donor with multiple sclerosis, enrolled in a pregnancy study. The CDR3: CASSNGLAGDTQYF. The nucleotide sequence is TGTGCCAGCAGCAACGGACTAGCCGGAGATACGCAGTATTTT.